This T cell receptor (beta chain) was sequenced for a study of T cell responses to AZD1222 COVID-19 vaccine. Study results and limitations: Increases in Spike-specific TCR breadth and depth were seen after two AZD1222 doses.

The data were produced by immunoSEQ multiplex PCR, yet TCRdb's version contains in-frame clones alone and is incomplete. The data hold around 60,000 clones, with about nine tenths observed a single time. Points on this clone: Its antigen is not identified.

CDR3 size: 14 residues. The V gene lost 3 bases and the J gene lost 4 bases, with 13 bases spanning the gap. The germline V gene has CDR1 SNHLY and CDR2 FYNNEI. The TCR comes from an adult who received the MenACWY meningococcal vaccine as a control. The material sequenced was peripheral blood, taken 28 days after the second dose of the MenACWY control vaccine. The chain combines TRBV2 with TRBJ2-7; TRBD1 is a possible D gene (5 bases). Here the CDR3 DNA reads TGTGCCAGCAGTGACCGTATGGGGCAGTACGAGCAGTACTTC. Translated, it gives CASSDRMGQYEQYF.